The present T cell receptor (beta chain) was sequenced within a study of early T cells in non-severe SARS-CoV-2 infection. This clonotype was detected a few times. What it recognizes is unknown. TCRdb reprocessed the 5' RACE reads via MiXCR and lists one record per CDR3 protein. The sample holds 75,000 to 100,000 distinct CDR3 sequences, around an eighth seen once. The CDR3 loop spans 11 amino acids. Trimming took off 5 bases at V and 8 bases at J, with 12 bases between the two ends. Germline CDR1 is SQVTM and CDR2 is ANQGSEA. Broader study findings: Anti-spike CD8 specificities were favored by VDJdb matching, whose results missed private and CD4 specificities.

The material sequenced was whole blood. This TCR was sampled from an adult who was a healthcare worker with PCR-confirmed SARS-CoV-2 infection or an uninfected control (not recorded which). V and J are TRBV29-1 and TRBJ1-2; D gene uncertain. DNA for the CDR3: TGCAGCGTTCGAGGCGTGAGAGGCTACACCTTC. Translated, it gives CSVRGVRGYTF.